Below, 18 T cell receptor beta chains from the same sample are listed, as sequenced in a study of shared clonotypes between healthy human individuals. Sequencing was performed with immunoSEQ multiplex PCR; in TCRdb, only in-frame clones are kept and a portion is missing. This table has about 1.5 million clones, around 98% appearing once. The sequenced sample consisted of naive CD4+ T cells sorted from blood. Subset: CD45RA+ positively selected. The receptor source for this set is a man aged 25 to 40 in good health.

The rearrangement joins TRBV30 to TRBJ1-5; D is perhaps TRBD1 (5 bases). The ends were cut back, 1 base at V and 9 bases at J, with 19 bases in the middle. CDR3 size: 15 residues. CDR1 GTSNPN and CDR2 SVGIG come from the germline V gene (reference sequence). The CDR3 coding sequence is TGTGCCTGGAGTGAAGGGGACCCGGGCGTTTCGCCCCAGCATTTT. Translation: CAWSEGDPGVSPQHF.

This chain uses TRBV5-1 with TRBJ1-1; perhaps TRBD1 as D (5 bases). The CDR3 totals 17 residues. V lost 1 base, J lost 0 bases, and 16 bases lay in between. Per the germline V gene, CDR1 is SGHRS and CDR2 is YFSETQ. The CDR3 region has the DNA TGCGCCAGCAGCTTGTGGGCTCGACAGTCCTTGAACACTGAAGCTTTCTTT. Its translation is CASSLWARQSLNTEAFF.

The chain has TRBV18 and TRBJ2-3; D gene uncertain. The germline V gene encodes CDR1 KGHSH and CDR2 LQKENI. This CDR3 spans 14 amino acids. The germline V and J ends were trimmed by 1 base and 4 bases, with 9 bases remaining between them. CDR3 region: CASSPRASPDTQYF. The CDR3 nucleotides read TGTGCCAGCTCACCACGAGCAAGCCCAGATACGCAGTATTTT.

Notes on this clone: The sample carries other DNA sequences with the same CDR3. The gene calls are TRBV7-7 and TRBJ2-1, with TRBD2 identical over 10 bases. Trimming removed 4 bases from V and 7 bases from J; junction bases left unmatched: 7. The CDR3 contains 15 residues. Germline V lookup: CDR1 SSHAT, CDR2 FNYEAQ (reference sequence). CDR3 region: CASSSSSGRGNEQFF. CDR3 bases: TGTGCCAGCAGCTCCTCTAGCGGGAGAGGGAATGAGCAGTTCTTC.

This clone is a singleton in its sample. The CDR3 is CASSEGSGGSMGYEQYF. The CDR3 DNA follows: TGTGCCAGCAGTGAAGGATCTGGGGGGAGTATGGGTTATGAGCAGTACTTC. The chain employs TRBV2 and TRBJ2-7, with a tentative D call TRBD2 (6 bases). The CDR3 is made up of 17 amino acids. Germline V gene data show CDR1 as SNHLY and CDR2 as FYNNEI. Trimming stripped 1 base from V and 7 bases from J, with 23 bases between.

V usage is TRBV19 and J usage is TRBJ2-3; 7 bases agree with TRBD1. Germline CDR1 is LNHDA and CDR2 is SQIVND (reference sequence). The length of the CDR3 is 15 residues. V gave up 1 base and J gave up 5 bases; unmatched junction bases: 6. CDR3: CASSIVKGAGDTQYF. The CDR3 nucleotides are TGTGCCAGTAGTATAGTGAAGGGGGCCGGAGATACGCAGTATTTT.

The CDR3 sequence: CASSSLGGYEQYF. DNA of the CDR3: TGTGCCAGCAGCTCACTAGGGGGCTACGAGCAGTACTTC. V is TRBV7-6 and J is TRBJ2-7, with D tentatively TRBD1 (6 bases). This CDR3 is 13 amino acids long. V was shortened by 4 bases and J by 3 bases, with 10 bases between the two germline ends. Per the germline V gene, CDR1 is SGHVS and CDR2 is FNYEAQ.

V gene TRBV12-2 combines with J gene TRBJ2-7; the tabulated D call, TRBD2, remains unverified against the DNA. TRBV12-2 counts as a pseudogene. The CDR3 runs 19 residues. The CDR3 bases are TGTGCAAGTCGCTTAGCCTCACGGCGGAGGACCCCGCCCTCCTACGAGCAGTACTTC. Translated, it gives CASRLASRRRTPPSYEQYF.

This clone was recorded only once. A read error is likely, as this CDR3 ends without the conserved phenylalanine or tryptophan. The DNA is left out, because the CDR3 cannot be placed on it with certainty; the CDR3 is given as TCRdb lists it. This chain links TRBV10-2 with TRBJ2-7; the table's D call of TRBD2 was not tested on the DNA. Looked up from germline, CDR1 is WSHSY and CDR2 is SAAADI. Counting both end residues, the CDR3 totals 13 amino acids. The CDR3 sequence: CASSESPPSGRSI.

The chain carries TRBV7-9 and TRBJ1-3; no clear D gene. This CDR3 comprises 19 residues. Germline values: CDR1 SEHNR, CDR2 FQNEAQ (reference sequence). Trimming stripped 5 bases from V and 6 bases from J, with 29 bases between. DNA for the CDR3: TGTGCCAGCAGCCCTCATGGCCCGGGCCCGAGTTCTATCTCAAACACCATATATTTT. Amino acids: CASSPHGPGPSSISNTIYF.

The V gene is TRBV7-2, the J gene TRBJ2-6, with 7 bases lining up with TRBD2. The CDR3 is 18 amino acids. The J segment lost 2 bases and the V segment lost 2 bases, leaving 9 bases of the junction unmatched. Germline V CDR1 and CDR2: SGHTA, FQGNSA. This CDR3 is CASSLRFRGSTGANVLTF. The CDR3 DNA is TGTGCCAGCAGCTTAAGGTTTCGCGGGAGTACTGGGGCCAACGTCCTGACTTTC.

This chain joins TRBV7-8 and TRBJ2-7; TRBD2 agrees at 13 bases. V gave up 7 bases and J gave up 5 bases; unmatched junction bases: 11. The germline CDR1 and CDR2 sequences are SGHVS and FQNEAQ. The CDR3 has 16 amino acids. CDR3 sequence (DNA): TGTGCCAGCAACCCGAATACTAGCGGGAGGGGCCACGAGCAGTACTTC. This translates into CASNPNTSGRGHEQYF.

The chain employs TRBV6-4 and TRBJ2-1; TRBD2 aligns across 11 bases. This CDR3 is built from 14 residues. The germline V gene has CDR1 MRHNA and CDR2 SNTAGT. V dropped 6 bases and J dropped 8; count of bases not matched to a gene: 6. For the CDR3, the DNA is TGTGCCAGCAGAACTAGCGGGAGTAGGGATGAGCAGTTCTTC. Protein sequence: CASRTSGSRDEQFF.

This chain links TRBV30 with TRBJ2-1; the D gene could be TRBD1 or TRBD2 (5 bases each). Germline lookup yields CDR1 GTSNPN and CDR2 SVGIG (reference sequence). Trimming pared 3 bases from V and 13 bases from J, leaving 16 bases between. CDR3 length: 12 residues. The CDR3 DNA reads TGTGCCTGGAGGGCTCAACCGGGACCTCAGTTCTTC. As protein: CAWRAQPGPQFF. The full variable domain, in which reference TRBV30 and TRBJ2-1 provide the parts outside the CDR3, is SQTIHQWPATLVQPVGSPLSLECTVEGTSNPNLYWYRQAAGRGLQLLFYSVGIGQISSEVPQNLSASRPQDRQFILSSKKLLLSDSGFYLCAWRAQPGPQFFGPGTRLTVL.

The chain links TRBV9 to TRBJ2-1; no firm D call. The CDR3 covers 12 residues. Per germline, CDR1 SGDLS and CDR2 YYNGEE. Trimming took 4 bases from V and 9 from J, leaving 11 bases between them. The CDR3 sequence is CASSRVVGEQFF. DNA of the CDR3: TGTGCCAGCAGCCGCGTCGTAGGTGAGCAGTTCTTC.

As for this clone: Other nucleotide sequences in the sample specify the same CDR3. V usage is TRBV2 and J usage is TRBJ2-7; D may correspond to TRBD1 or TRBD2 (5 bases each). The CDR3 contains 14 residues. Deletions cut 3 bases from V and 1 base from J, with 10 bases between. Looked up from germline, CDR1 is SNHLY and CDR2 is FYNNEI. For the CDR3, the DNA is TGTGCCAGCAGTGATCAGGGAGAATCCTACGAGCAGTACTTC. Translation gives CASSDQGESYEQYF.

This sequence joins TRBV11-2 and TRBJ2-3; 8 positions match TRBD2. V lost 1 base and J lost 4; bases outside the gene matches: 4. This CDR3 spans 15 amino acids. Germline assignment: CDR1 SGHAT and CDR2 FQNNGV. The CDR3 DNA reads as TGTGCCAGCAGCTTAGGAGCGGGAGTGTCAGATACGCAGTATTTT. Encoded protein: CASSLGAGVSDTQYF. The full variable domain, completed using reference TRBV11-2 and TRBJ2-3, is EAGVAQSPRYKIIEKRQSVAFWCNPISGHATLYWYQQILGQGPKLLIQFQNNGVVDDSQLPKDRFSAERLKGVDSTLKIQPAKLEDSAVYLCASSLGAGVSDTQYFGPGTRLTVL.

The chain combines TRBV5-1 with TRBJ1-2; 8 nucleotides match TRBD1. Germline loops: CDR1 SGHRS, CDR2 YFSETQ. The V gene end was trimmed by 2 bases and the J gene end by 7 bases; junction bases not matched to a gene: 13. The CDR3 extends over 16 amino acids. The CDR3, as DNA: TGCGCCAGCAGCTTAATGCTAGGACAGGGTATCGGTGGCTACACCTTC. As protein: CASSLMLGQGIGGYTF.